This T cell receptor beta chain derives from a study of PD-L1 blockade in urothelial cancer. Turning to the study itself: In terms of prior chemotherapy, patients had received 0 to 3 regimens.

Using immunoSEQ multiplex PCR, the repertoire was profiled, and TCRdb retains in-frame clones only, with some absent. The sample comprises more than 90,000 clones, around 86% of which are singletons, and 2% to 2.5% rests with the top ten. The V end lost 1 base, the J end lost 0 bases, and 14 bases lay between the germline ends. The CDR3 length is 17 residues. Per germline, CDR1 SGHRS and CDR2 YFSETQ. Time point meaning: pretreatment peripheral blood. Urothelial carcinoma, locally advanced or metastatic, affected the patients. This material consisted of PBMCs, taken around atezolizumab (anti-PD-L1) treatment. This clonotype originated in a man aged 60 to 69 with urothelial cancer. This chain uses TRBV5-1 with TRBJ1-5; a possible D gene is TRBD1 (5 bases). The CDR3 DNA follows: TGCGCCAGCAGCTTGAGGACAAGTATTCTTAGCAATCAGCCCCAGCATTTT. Its protein is CASSLRTSILSNQPQHF.